This entry describes one TCR beta chain. Its antigen is as yet unknown. This record belongs to a study of cytomegalovirus exposure and HLA in healthy donors. Turning to the study itself: There were approximately 400 genotyped donors. Of these, about 86% fell in the genetic ancestry cluster associated with self-reported Caucasian donors. Study-wide results and caveats: Investigators reported 150 to 200 TCR beta chains as tied to cytomegalovirus.

60 Vbeta and 13 Jbeta primers were used in PCR. Profiling relied on immunoSEQ multiplex PCR, and the TCRdb table lists in-frame clones only, not all of them. The sample holds 150,000 to 200,000 clones, about 90% seen once. Germline CDR1 and CDR2: MNHEY and SVGAGI. The CDR3 length is 14 residues. V lost 0 bases and J lost 7, with 10 bases in between. This chain connects TRBV6-5 to TRBJ1-5; D possibly corresponds to TRBD1 (6 bases). Sequenced input: PBMCs. This TCR derives from a girl under three years old in good health and CMV-seronegative. Written as DNA, the CDR3 is TGTGCCAGCAGTTACTCCCCAGGGGACCAGCCCCAGCATTTT. Amino acid sequence: CASSYSPGDQPQHF.